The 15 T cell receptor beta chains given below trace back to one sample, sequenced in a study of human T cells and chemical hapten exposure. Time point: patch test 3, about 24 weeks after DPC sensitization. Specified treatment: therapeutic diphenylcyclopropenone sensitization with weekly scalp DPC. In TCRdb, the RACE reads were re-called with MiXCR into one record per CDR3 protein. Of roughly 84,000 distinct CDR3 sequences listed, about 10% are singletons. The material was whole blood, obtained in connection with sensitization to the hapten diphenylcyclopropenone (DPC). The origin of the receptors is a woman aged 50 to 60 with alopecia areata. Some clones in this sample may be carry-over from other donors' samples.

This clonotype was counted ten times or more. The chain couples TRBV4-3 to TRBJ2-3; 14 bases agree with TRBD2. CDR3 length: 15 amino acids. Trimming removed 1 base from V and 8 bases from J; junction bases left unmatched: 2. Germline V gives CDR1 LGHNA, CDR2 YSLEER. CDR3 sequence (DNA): TGCGCCAGCAGCCAAGGACTAGCGGGAGGGAGTACGCAGTATTTT. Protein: CASSQGLAGGSTQYF.

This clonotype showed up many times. The CDR3 protein is CASSQWDSPNQPQHF. The DNA of the CDR3 is TGTGCCAGCAGCCAGTGGGACAGCCCCAATCAGCCCCAGCATTTT. The rearrangement uses TRBV7-9 and TRBJ1-5; 7 nucleotides align to TRBD1. This CDR3 spans 15 amino acids. The germline gives CDR1 SEHNR, CDR2 FQNEAQ (reference sequence). V was clipped by 5 bases and J by 3 bases; unmatched bases: 7.

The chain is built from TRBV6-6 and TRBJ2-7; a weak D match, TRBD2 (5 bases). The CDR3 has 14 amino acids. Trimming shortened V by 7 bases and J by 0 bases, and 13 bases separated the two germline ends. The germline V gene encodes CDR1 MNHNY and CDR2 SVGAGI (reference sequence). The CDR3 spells CASTPWGDSYEQYF. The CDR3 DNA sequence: TGTGCCAGCACCCCTTGGGGAGACTCCTACGAGCAGTACTTC.

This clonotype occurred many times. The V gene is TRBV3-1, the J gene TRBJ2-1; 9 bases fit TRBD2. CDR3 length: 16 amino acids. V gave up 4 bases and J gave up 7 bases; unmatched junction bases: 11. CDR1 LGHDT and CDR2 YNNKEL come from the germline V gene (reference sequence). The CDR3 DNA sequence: TGTGCCAGCAGCCTATCAGGTCTAGCGGGAAGGAATGAGCAGTTCTTC. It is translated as CASSLSGLAGRNEQFF.

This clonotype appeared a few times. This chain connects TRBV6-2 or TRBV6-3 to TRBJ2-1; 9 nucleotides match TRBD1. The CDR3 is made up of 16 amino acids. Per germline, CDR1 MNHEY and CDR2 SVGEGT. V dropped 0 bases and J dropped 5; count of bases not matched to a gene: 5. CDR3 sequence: CASSYSWDRVHNEQFF. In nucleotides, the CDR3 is TGTGCCAGCAGTTACTCATGGGACAGGGTCCACAATGAGCAGTTCTTC.

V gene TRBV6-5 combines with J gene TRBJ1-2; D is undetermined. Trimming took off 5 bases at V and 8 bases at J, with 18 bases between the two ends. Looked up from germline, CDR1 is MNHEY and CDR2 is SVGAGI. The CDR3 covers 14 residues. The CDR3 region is CASSPPVGSTGYTF. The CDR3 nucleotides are TGTGCCAGCAGTCCCCCCGTCGGCTCAACGGGCTACACCTTC.

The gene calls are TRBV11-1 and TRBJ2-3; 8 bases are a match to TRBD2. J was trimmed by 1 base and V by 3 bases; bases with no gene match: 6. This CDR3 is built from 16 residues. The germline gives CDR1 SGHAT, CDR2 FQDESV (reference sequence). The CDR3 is CASSFSATSGTDTQYF. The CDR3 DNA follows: TGTGCCAGCAGCTTTAGCGCGACTAGCGGCACAGATACGCAGTATTTT.

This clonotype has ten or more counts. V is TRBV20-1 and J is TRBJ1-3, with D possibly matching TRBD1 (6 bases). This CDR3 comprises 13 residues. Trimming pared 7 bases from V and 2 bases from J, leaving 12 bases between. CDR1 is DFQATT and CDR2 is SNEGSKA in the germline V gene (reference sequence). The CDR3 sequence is CSVPQGPGNTIYF. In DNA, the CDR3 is TGCAGTGTGCCACAGGGCCCTGGAAACACCATATATTTT.

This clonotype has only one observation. The CDR3 loop reads CAEAGSSYEQYF. As DNA, the CDR3 is TGTGCCGAAGCGGGATCTTCCTACGAGCAGTACTTC. V gene TRBV28 combines with J gene TRBJ2-7; 7 nucleotides align to TRBD2. Trimming took 11 bases from V and 1 from J; bases not matched to a gene: 5. Germline CDR1 reads MDHEN; CDR2 reads SYDVKM. The length of the CDR3 is 12 residues.

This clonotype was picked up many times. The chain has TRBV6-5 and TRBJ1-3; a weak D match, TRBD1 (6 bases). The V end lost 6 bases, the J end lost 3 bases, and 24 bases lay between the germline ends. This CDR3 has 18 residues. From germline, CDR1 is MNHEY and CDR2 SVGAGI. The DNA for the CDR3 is TGTGCCAGCAGCCCGCCTATTAGCCGCAGGGGCTTTGGAAACACCATATATTTT. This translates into CASSPPISRRGFGNTIYF.

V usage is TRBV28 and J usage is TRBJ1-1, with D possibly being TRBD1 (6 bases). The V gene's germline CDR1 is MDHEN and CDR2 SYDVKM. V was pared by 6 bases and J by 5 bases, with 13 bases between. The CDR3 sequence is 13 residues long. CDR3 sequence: CASSTYQGTEAFF. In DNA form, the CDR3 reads TGTGCCAGCAGCACCTATCAGGGGACTGAAGCTTTCTTT.

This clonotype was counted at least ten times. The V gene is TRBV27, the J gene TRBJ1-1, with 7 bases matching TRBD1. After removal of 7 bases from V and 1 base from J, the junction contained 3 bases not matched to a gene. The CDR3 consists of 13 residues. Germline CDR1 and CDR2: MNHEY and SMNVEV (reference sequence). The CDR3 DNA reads TGTGCCAGCACCCAGGGGGGGAACACTGAAGCTTTCTTT. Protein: CASTQGGNTEAFF.

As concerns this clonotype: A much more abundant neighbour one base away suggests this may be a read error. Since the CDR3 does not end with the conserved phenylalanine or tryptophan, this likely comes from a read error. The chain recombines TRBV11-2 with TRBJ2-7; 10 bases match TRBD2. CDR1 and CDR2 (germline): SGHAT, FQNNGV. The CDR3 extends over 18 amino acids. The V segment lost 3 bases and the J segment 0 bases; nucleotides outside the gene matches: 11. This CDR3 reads CASSLTPLLAGSSYEQYY. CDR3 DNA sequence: TGTGCCAGCAGCTTGACCCCCCTACTAGCGGGGAGCTCCTACGAGCAGTACTAC.

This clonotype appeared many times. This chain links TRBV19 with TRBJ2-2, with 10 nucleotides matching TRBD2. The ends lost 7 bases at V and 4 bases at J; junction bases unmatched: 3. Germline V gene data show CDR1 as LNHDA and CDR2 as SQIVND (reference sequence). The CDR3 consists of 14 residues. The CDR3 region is CASITSGTTGELFF. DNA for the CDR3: TGTGCCAGTATAACTAGCGGGACCACCGGGGAGCTGTTTTTT.

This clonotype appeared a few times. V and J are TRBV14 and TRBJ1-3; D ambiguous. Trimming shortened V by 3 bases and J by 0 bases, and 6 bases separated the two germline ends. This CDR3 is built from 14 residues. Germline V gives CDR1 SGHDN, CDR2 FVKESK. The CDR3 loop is CASSQRSSGNTIYF. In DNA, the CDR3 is TGTGCCAGCAGCCAGCGGAGCTCTGGAAACACCATATATTTT.